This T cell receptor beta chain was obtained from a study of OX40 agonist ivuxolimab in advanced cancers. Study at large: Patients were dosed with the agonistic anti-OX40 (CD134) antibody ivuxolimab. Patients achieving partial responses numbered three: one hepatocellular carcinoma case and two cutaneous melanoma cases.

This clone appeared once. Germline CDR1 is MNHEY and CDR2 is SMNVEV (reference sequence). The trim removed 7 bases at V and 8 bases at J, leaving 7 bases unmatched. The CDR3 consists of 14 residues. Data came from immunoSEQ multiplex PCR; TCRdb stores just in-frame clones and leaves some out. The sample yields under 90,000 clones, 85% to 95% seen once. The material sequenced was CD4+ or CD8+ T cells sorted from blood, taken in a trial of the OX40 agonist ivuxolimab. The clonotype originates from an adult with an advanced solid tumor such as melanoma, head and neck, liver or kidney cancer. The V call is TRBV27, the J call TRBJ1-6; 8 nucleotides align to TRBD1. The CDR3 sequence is CASTLGQGHSPLHF. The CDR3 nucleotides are TGTGCCAGCACCCTTGGACAGGGTCATTCACCCCTCCACTTT.